The T cell receptor (beta chain) under discussion was sequenced for a study of CD4 T cells in relation to SARS-CoV-2 and coronaviruses. Study-wide points: No donor gave both pre-pandemic and post-infection samples.

A note on this clone: The antigen is undetermined.

With 1 base removed from V and 10 bases from J, the gap between germline ends came to 13 bases. This CDR3 is 14 amino acids long. CDR1 and CDR2 (germline): SEHNR, FQNEAQ (reference sequence). Profiling relied on immunoSEQ multiplex PCR, and the TCRdb table lists in-frame clones only, not all of them. This repertoire shows 10,000 to 13,000 clones, roughly 82% found once; its top ten account for more than 25%. Unexposed donor CD4+ T cells date from about 2011-2018, before the COVID-19 pandemic. The cells were cultured for around ten days before CD4+ T cells were isolated. Cells permitting, SARS-CoV-2 S/N and four cold-coronavirus spikes were tested on unexposed-donor CD4+ T cells. Each well had about 2.1 million PBMCs in around 5% human AB serum with IL-2.

The clonotype was recovered from a human donor in good health. Sequencing used CD4+ T cells from PBMCs, cultured in vitro. This sequence joins TRBV7-9 and TRBJ1-4, with no clear D. The CDR3 sequence is CASSLERLEGKLFF. CDR3 sequence (DNA): TGTGCCAGCAGCTTAGAAAGGTTAGAAGGAAAACTGTTTTTT.